This entry lists 30 T cell receptor beta chains sequenced from one sample in a study of blood T cell repertoires in COVID-19. Some clones are missing from TCRdb's copy, which holds only in-frame ones; the method was immunoSEQ multiplex PCR. The sample carries 200,000 to 250,000 clones, around 92% recorded once. Sample: peripheral blood. The receptors were gathered from a man aged 25 to 40 with acute or convalescent COVID-19.

The chain recombines TRBV30 with TRBJ1-6; 11 bases agree with TRBD1. Germline V gives CDR1 GTSNPN, CDR2 SVGIG (reference sequence). Trimming removed 5 bases from V and 10 bases from J; junction bases left unmatched: 4. This CDR3 is built from 13 residues. CDR3 sequence: CAWGTGGYSPLHF. The DNA of the CDR3 is TGTGCCTGGGGGACAGGGGGTTACTCACCCCTCCACTTT. The full variable domain, with the rest looked up from reference TRBV30 and TRBJ1-6, is SQTIHQWPATLVQPVGSPLSLECTVEGTSNPNLYWYRQAAGRGLQLLFYSVGIGQISSEVPQNLSASRPQDRQFILSSKKLLLSDSGFYLCAWGTGGYSPLHFGNGTRLTVT.

Points on this clone: Within the sample, other DNA sequences also encode this same CDR3. The chain joins TRBV5-5 to TRBJ1-1; TRBD1 might be the D (6 bases). The CDR3 spans 14 residues. Trimming stripped 0 bases from V and 1 base from J, with 7 bases between. Germline V CDR1 and CDR2: SGHKS, YYEKEE (reference sequence). CDR3 amino acids: CASSLGTANTEAFF. Written as DNA, the CDR3 is TGTGCCAGCAGCTTGGGGACAGCGAACACTGAAGCTTTCTTT.

CDR3 sequence reads: CASSTPRLAGRNEQYF. The CDR3 DNA is TGTGCCAGTAGTACCCCCCGACTAGCGGGAAGGAACGAGCAGTACTTC. The chain is built from TRBV19 and TRBJ2-7; 11 nucleotides agree with TRBD2. The CDR3 extends over 16 amino acids. From germline, CDR1 is LNHDA and CDR2 SQIVND (reference sequence). J was trimmed by 5 bases and V by 4 bases; bases with no gene match: 10.

The chain couples TRBV11-2 to TRBJ1-1; D remains ambiguous. The CDR3 contains 16 residues. Germline CDR1 and CDR2: SGHAT and FQNNGV. V was trimmed by 5 bases and J by 6 bases, leaving 22 bases between them. The CDR3 nucleotides are TGTGCCAGCAGCCTATTCCCTCGGGGAGGTTGGGCTGAAGCTTTCTTT. This codes for CASSLFPRGGWAEAFF.

The CDR3 region has the DNA TGTGCCATCAGTGGAGGGACAGCCTCCATACTAAACACTGAAGCTTTCTTT. It is translated as CAISGGTASILNTEAFF. The rearrangement uses TRBV10-3 and TRBJ1-1; 7 nucleotides line up with TRBD1. CDR3 size: 17 residues. Germline CDR1 reads ENHRY; CDR2 reads SYGVKD. J lost 2 bases, V lost 4 bases, and 13 bases had no gene match.

The rearrangement uses TRBV28 and TRBJ1-5, with D possibly matching TRBD1 (5 bases). Between the trimmed V and J ends, which lost 7 bases and 1 base, there was a span of 17 bases. This CDR3 is built from 16 residues. CDR1 is MDHEN, CDR2 SYDVKM, per germline. DNA for the CDR3: TGTGCCAGCATCGATTTACGGGGGGGGAGCAATCAGCCCCAGCATTTT. As protein: CASIDLRGGSNQPQHF.

This sequence joins TRBV2 and TRBJ2-5; 9 positions agree with TRBD2. V was clipped by 6 bases and J by 5 bases; unmatched bases: 7. CDR1 and CDR2 (germline): SNHLY, FYNNEI. The CDR3 spans 14 residues. DNA for the CDR3: TGTGCCAGCAGAGGTTTCAGCGGGGGGGAGACCCAGTACTTC. This gives the protein CASRGFSGGETQYF.

The chain recombines TRBV10-1 with TRBJ2-3; D uncertain. The ends were cut back, 7 bases at V and 5 bases at J, with 13 bases in the middle. Germline values: CDR1 WNHNN, CDR2 SYGVQD (reference sequence). The CDR3 sequence is 13 residues long. The CDR3 protein is CASTPRIGDTQYF. The CDR3 DNA reads as TGCGCCAGCACCCCCAGGATTGGAGATACGCAGTATTTT.

This chain uses TRBV3-1 (or the pseudogene TRBV3-2) with TRBJ1-5; D not resolved. Germline V gives CDR1 LGHDT, CDR2 YNNKEL (reference sequence). Trimming removed 4 bases at V and 0 bases at J, with 4 bases between. This CDR3 is 13 amino acids long. The DNA of the CDR3 is TGTGCCAGCAGCCGTTATAGCAATCAGCCCCAGCATTTT. Residues: CASSRYSNQPQHF.

The gene calls are TRBV28 and TRBJ1-1; D gene uncertain. The germline V gene encodes CDR1 MDHEN and CDR2 SYDVKM. The CDR3 has 13 residues. Deletions cut 2 bases from V and 1 base from J, with 5 bases between. The CDR3 DNA sequence: TGTGCCAGCAGTTTACTTAGGAACACTGAAGCTTTCTTT. It codes for CASSLLRNTEAFF.

This clone was seen just once. The rearrangement uses TRBV5-1 and TRBJ1-1, with TRBD1 matching 7 bases. The germline V gene has CDR1 SGHRS and CDR2 YFSETQ. The CDR3 totals 13 residues. V shed 4 bases, J shed 1 base, and the junction held 1 base outside the gene matches. The CDR3 nucleotides are TGCGCCAGCAGCGGACAGGAGAACACTGAAGCTTTCTTT. This codes for CASSGQENTEAFF.

J is TRBJ1-6 and V is TRBV2, with 7 bases matching TRBD1. CDR1 is SNHLY and CDR2 is FYNNEI in the germline V gene. V was clipped by 4 bases and J by 0 bases; unmatched bases: 6. This CDR3 contains 17 residues. As DNA, the CDR3 is TGTGCCAGCAGTGGCGACAGGGCCAGCTCCTATAATTCACCCCTCCACTTT. Protein: CASSGDRASSYNSPLHF.

The V call is TRBV30, the J call TRBJ1-2; D is unclear. The V end lost 0 bases, the J end lost 7 bases, and 12 bases lay between the germline ends. Looked up from germline, CDR1 is GTSNPN and CDR2 is SVGIG (reference sequence). The CDR3 is 13 residues long. The CDR3 DNA sequence: TGTGCCTGGAGTGTATCCGGGAAGGGTGGCTACACCTTC. This gives the protein CAWSVSGKGGYTF.

The V and J genes are TRBV7-8 and TRBJ2-3; 9 bases agree with TRBD2. The CDR3 is 17 residues long. J was trimmed by 1 base and V by 1 base; bases with no gene match: 6. CDR1 SGHVS and CDR2 FQNEAQ come from the germline V gene. The CDR3 coding sequence is TGTGCCAGCAGCTTAGTGGCGGGAGGGCCAGGCACAGATACGCAGTATTTT. Translating it yields CASSLVAGGPGTDTQYF.

This sequence joins TRBV6-5 and TRBJ1-1; a weak D match, TRBD1 (5 bases). Trimming left V 2 bases short and J 3 bases short, with 13 bases between. The CDR3 contains 15 residues. CDR1 and CDR2 from the germline V gene are MNHEY and SVGAGI. The CDR3 region has the DNA TGTGCCAGCAGTTACGCCCGGACACTGGACACTGAAGCTTTCTTT. This sequence encodes CASSYARTLDTEAFF.

V usage is TRBV28 and J usage is TRBJ1-4, with D possibly being TRBD1 (5 bases). The CDR3 has 16 amino acids. Looked up from germline, CDR1 is MDHEN and CDR2 is SYDVKM. Between the trimmed V and J ends, which lost 6 bases and 7 bases, there was a span of 21 bases. The CDR3: CASRDPMSGFREKLFF. The CDR3, as DNA: TGTGCCAGCAGGGACCCAATGTCAGGGTTTCGTGAAAAACTGTTTTTT.

The V call is TRBV29-1, the J call TRBJ2-2; 9 bases agree with TRBD1. With V trimmed by 6 bases and J by 4 bases, 9 bases remained unmatched. The V gene's germline CDR1 is SQVTM and CDR2 ANQGSEA. The CDR3 has 15 residues. The CDR3 is CSVRTGTGSTGELFF. The CDR3 DNA is TGCAGCGTCCGCACCGGGACAGGGTCCACCGGGGAGCTGTTTTTT.

J is TRBJ2-2 and V is TRBV6-5, with 13 positions matching TRBD2. This CDR3 is built from 15 residues. J was trimmed by 6 bases and V by 5 bases; bases with no gene match: 3. CDR1 and CDR2 (germline): MNHEY, SVGAGI. CDR3 in amino acids: CASSTGLAGAGELFF. The CDR3 DNA is TGTGCCAGCAGTACTGGACTAGCGGGAGCCGGGGAGCTGTTTTTT.

V is TRBV7-8 and J is TRBJ2-3; no reliable D call. V was pared by 2 bases and J by 6 bases, with 18 bases between. This CDR3 is built from 16 residues. The germline gives CDR1 SGHVS, CDR2 FQNEAQ. The CDR3 here is CASSLPSPSSADTQYF. The CDR3 coding sequence is TGTGCCAGCAGCTTACCCTCCCCTTCCTCCGCGGATACGCAGTATTTT. The full variable domain, its missing parts supplied by reference TRBV7-8 and TRBJ2-3, is GAGVSQSPRYKVAKRGQDVALRCDPISGHVSLFWYQQALGQGPEFLTYFQNEAQLDKSGLPSDRFFAERPEGSVSTLKIQRTQQEDSAVYLCASSLPSPSSADTQYFGPGTRLTVL.

V is TRBV12-5 and J is TRBJ1-5; 10 bases match TRBD1. The V gene end was trimmed by 6 bases and the J gene end by 5 bases; junction bases not matched to a gene: 13. The CDR3 spans 17 residues. In germline, CDR1 is LGHNT, CDR2 FRNRAP. The CDR3 loop is CASGMGTGARPDQPQHF. The DNA of the CDR3 is TGTGCTAGTGGCATGGGGACAGGGGCCCGCCCGGATCAGCCCCAGCATTTT.

Here the CDR3 reads CASSFAGQGAFEQFF. CDR3 nucleotide sequence: TGTGCCAGCAGCTTTGCCGGACAGGGGGCGTTTGAGCAGTTCTTC. The chain uses TRBV5-5 and TRBJ2-1; 11 bases line up with TRBD1. The V gene end was trimmed by 2 bases and the J gene end by 9 bases; junction bases not matched to a gene: 7. CDR3 length: 15 amino acids. Germline loops: CDR1 SGHKS, CDR2 YYEKEE (reference sequence).

V and J are TRBV2 and TRBJ1-4, with a weak D call TRBD1 (5 bases). The CDR3 contains 13 residues. The ends were cut back, 7 bases at V and 4 bases at J, with 10 bases in the middle. Germline V gene sequence: CDR1 SNHLY, CDR2 FYNNEI. CDR3 protein: CASNGRDNEKLFF. The CDR3, as DNA: TGTGCCAGCAATGGCAGGGATAATGAAAAACTGTTTTTT.

The chain is built from TRBV7-3 and TRBJ2-1; 10 nucleotides line up with TRBD2. Trimming at V came to 5 bases and at J to 6 bases, leaving 16 bases not matched to a gene. This CDR3 comprises 18 residues. Per germline, CDR1 SGHTA and CDR2 FQGTGA. CDR3 in amino acids: CASSPRPTRLAGVNEQFF. Here the CDR3 DNA reads TGTGCCAGCAGCCCGCGCCCCACGAGGCTAGCGGGAGTCAATGAGCAGTTCTTC.

The V gene is TRBV7-3, the J gene TRBJ1-2; 8 bases fit TRBD1. The germline V gene has CDR1 SGHTA and CDR2 FQGTGA. J lost 5 bases, V lost 3 bases, and 5 bases had no gene match. The CDR3 totals 14 residues. CDR3: CASSLWDRSYGYTF. CDR3 DNA: TGTGCCAGCAGCTTGTGGGACAGGAGTTATGGCTACACCTTC.

This rearrangement joins TRBV7-8 to TRBJ2-1; 9 bases map to TRBD2. The CDR3 extends over 18 amino acids. After removal of 1 base from V and 3 bases from J, the junction contained 10 bases not matched to a gene. Germline CDR1 and CDR2: SGHVS and FQNEAQ. Written as DNA, the CDR3 is TGTGCCAGCAGCTTAGAGGTGGGCGGGAGGGATTACTACAATGAGCAGTTCTTC. Residues: CASSLEVGGRDYYNEQFF.

This clone was recorded only once. The rearrangement joins TRBV5-6 to TRBJ2-7; TRBD1 agrees at 7 bases. The CDR3 contains 17 residues. Germline CDR1 reads SGHDT; CDR2 reads YYEEEE. Trimming cost V 4 bases and J 4 bases; bases outside gene matches: 17. In DNA form, the CDR3 reads TGTGCCAGCAGCGGGCGGCCACAGGGGCCGCCCCCTTACGAGCAGTACTTC. Translation: CASSGRPQGPPPYEQYF.

The chain couples TRBV11-2 to TRBJ1-6; a possible D gene is TRBD1 (6 bases). V lost 3 bases and J lost 8, with 14 bases in between. This CDR3 is built from 15 residues. CDR1 SGHAT and CDR2 FQNNGV come from the germline V gene. The CDR3 sequence: CASSLEYYRDSPLHF. The CDR3 DNA follows: TGTGCCAGCAGCTTGGAATATTACAGGGATTCACCCCTCCACTTT.

The gene calls are TRBV5-8 and TRBJ2-7, with D perhaps TRBD1 (5 bases). Trimming pared 5 bases from V and 7 bases from J, leaving 19 bases between. Germline V CDR1 and CDR2: SGHTS, YDEGEE. The CDR3 is 14 residues long. Written as DNA, the CDR3 is TGTGCCAGCAGGCCCGACTGGAGAAAGGGGGAGCAGTACTTC. Amino acid sequence: CASRPDWRKGEQYF.

The J gene is TRBJ1-2, the V gene TRBV7-2; 8 bases are a match to TRBD1. CDR1 is SGHTA and CDR2 is FQGNSA in the germline V gene. The J segment lost 2 bases and the V segment lost 6 bases, leaving 8 bases of the junction unmatched. The CDR3 is made up of 15 amino acids. CDR3 sequence: CASRRTGRVNYGYTF. The CDR3 DNA reads as TGTGCCAGCAGGCGGACAGGGAGAGTCAACTATGGCTACACCTTC.

The genes are TRBV5-1 and TRBJ2-7; 11 positions agree with TRBD2. The CDR3 consists of 16 residues. Germline assignment: CDR1 SGHRS and CDR2 YFSETQ. The V segment lost 0 bases and the J segment 6 bases; nucleotides outside the gene matches: 8. The CDR3 region is CASSLAVGLAASEQYF. In DNA form, the CDR3 reads TGCGCCAGCAGCTTGGCTGTGGGACTAGCGGCTTCCGAGCAGTACTTC. The whole variable domain, filled in from reference TRBV5-1 and TRBJ2-7, reads KAGVTQTPRYLIKTRGQQVTLSCSPISGHRSVSWYQQTPGQGLQFLFEYFSETQRNKGNFPGRFSGRQFSNSRSEMNVSTLELGDSALYLCASSLAVGLAASEQYFGPGTRLTVT.